A selection of T cell receptor beta chains follows, all from one sample in a study of cytomegalovirus exposure and HLA in healthy donors. Using immunoSEQ multiplex PCR, the repertoire was profiled, and TCRdb retains in-frame clones only, with some absent. The table has some 160,000 clones, over 80% seen once. The specimen was PBMCs. The receptors stem from a woman under 30 in good health and CMV-seronegative. CDR3s include the opening cysteine and the closing phenylalanine or tryptophan. The order of the fields is clone size, V gene, D gene, J gene, CDR3 DNA, CDR3 protein. D genes are given only for firm matches. For some rows the clone size is stated as once, few or many, or as a class when expanded; others skip it.

.,TRBV15,TRBD2,TRBJ2-7,TGTGCCACCAGCAGGGTACGGGGGGAAGAGCAGTACTTC,CATSRVRGEEQYF
.,TRBV7-6,TRBD2,TRBJ2-5,TGTGCCAGCAGCCCGGGACTAGCGGGGGGAGAGACCCAGTACTTC,CASSPGLAGGETQYF
.,TRBV7-2,.,TRBJ1-6,TGTGCCAGCAGCCCTAGGTCGAGCTCCTATAATTCACCCCTCCACTTT,CASSPRSSSYNSPLHF
.,TRBV7-9,TRBD1,TRBJ1-4,TGTTCCAGCAGCTTAGCGCTAAGGACAGGGGGTGAAAAACTGTTTTTT,CSSSLALRTGGEKLFF
.,TRBV18,TRBD1,TRBJ1-2,TGTGCCAGCTCACTTCAGACAGGGGTGGTCTATGGCTACACCTTC,CASSLQTGVVYGYTF
few,TRBV28,.,TRBJ2-7,TGTGCCAGCAGTTTGGTGTTGGGGCCAGGCTACGAGCAGTACTTC,CASSLVLGPGYEQYF
.,TRBV25-1,TRBD2,TRBJ2-2,TGTGCCAGCAGGGCGGGGGTATGGGACACCGGGGAGCTGTTTTTT,CASRAGVWDTGELFF
.,TRBV4-1,TRBD1,TRBJ1-5,TGCGCCAGCAGCCACGCTCGGACAGGGAGAGGACAGCCCCAGCATTTT,CASSHARTGRGQPQHF
.,TRBV6-1,.,TRBJ1-1,TGTGCCAGCAGGGAAACGGTGAACACTGAAGCTTTCTTT,CASRETVNTEAFF
.,TRBV28,.,TRBJ1-2,TGTGCCAGCAGTTTGACCCAAAGGGGATTCTCGGATGGCTACACCTTC,CASSLTQRGFSDGYTF
.,TRBV10-2,TRBD1,TRBJ1-2,TGCGCCAGCAACACAGGGGTTGGCTACACCTTC,CASNTGVGYTF
.,TRBV19,.,TRBJ1-4,TGTGCCAGTAGTATAGATTGGGGGGAGGAACTGTTTTTT,CASSIDWGEELFF
.,TRBV27,.,TRBJ2-7,TGTGCCAGCAGTTTAACCGGGTCCAGGGGCGAGCAGTACTTC,CASSLTGSRGEQYF
few,TRBV5-6,.,TRBJ1-1,TGTGCCAGCAGCTCTCGGGTCACTGAAGCTTTCTTT,CASSSRVTEAFF
.,TRBV5-5,TRBD1,TRBJ1-2,TGTGCCAGCAGCTTAAAACAGGGGGCGCGTGGCTATGGCTACACCTTC,CASSLKQGARGYGYTF
.,TRBV19,TRBD1,TRBJ1-1,TGTGCCAGTAGAACCAGACAGGGGGCTGGGAACACTGAAGCTTTCTTT,CASRTRQGAGNTEAFF
.,TRBV6-1,.,TRBJ1-2,TGTGCCAGCATTAAGAGGACACTATCTAACTATGGCTACACCTTC,CASIKRTLSNYGYTF
.,TRBV11-3,.,TRBJ1-1,TGTGCCAGCAGCCCCCATTCTATGAGGACTGAAGCTTTCTTT,CASSPHSMRTEAFF
.,TRBV6-6,.,TRBJ1-4,TGTGCCAGCAGTCCCTCGGGGGGCTTTGAAAAACTGTTTTTT,CASSPSGGFEKLFF
.,TRBV9,.,TRBJ2-2,TGTGCCAGCAGCTTTCTCCCTCGGGACACCTCGAACACCGGGGAGCTGTTTTTT,CASSFLPRDTSNTGELFF
few,TRBV4-2,.,TRBJ1-4,TGTGCCAGCAGCCAAGGTCAGGGGCCGAATGAAAAACTGTTTTTT,CASSQGQGPNEKLFF
.,TRBV5-1,.,TRBJ1-1,TGCGCCAGCAGCTTGGTTCAGGGATCTGAAGCTTTCTTT,CASSLVQGSEAFF
.,TRBV7-3,.,TRBJ1-1,TGTGCCAGCAGCAGCGGGACGGTGAACACTGAAGCTTTCTTT,CASSSGTVNTEAFF
.,TRBV28,.,TRBJ1-2,TGTGCCAGCAGTTTACCGGACACCCCGTCGCGCTACACCTTC,CASSLPDTPSRYTF
few,TRBV19,.,TRBJ2-5,TGTGCCAGTAGTTCCAGGGAAATCGAGGAGACCCAGTACTTC,CASSSREIEETQYF
.,TRBV7-9,TRBD2,TRBJ2-3,TGTGCCAGCAGCTTAGGGACTAGCGGGGGAGTAGCAGATACGCAGTATTTT,CASSLGTSGGVADTQYF
.,TRBV28,TRBD1,TRBJ1-3,TGTGCCAGCAGGCGACAGGGGGCGGGGGGAAACACCATATATTTT,CASRRQGAGGNTIYF
.,TRBV7-7,.,TRBJ2-6,TGTGCTAGCAGCCCCAGGACTGACTGGAGGCCTGGGGCCAACGTCCTGACTTTC,CASSPRTDWRPGANVLTF
.,TRBV6-9,.,TRBJ1-5,TGTGCCAGCTCCCTTGCCGCCCAACATAGCAATCAGCCCCAGCATTTT,CASSLAAQHSNQPQHF
.,TRBV29-1,.,TRBJ2-3,TGCAGCGCCGGAGGGACAGCGGCAGATACGCAGTATTTT,CSAGGTAADTQYF
.,TRBV19,TRBD1,TRBJ2-7,TGTGCCAGTAGTACACCGGGACAGGGACCTTACGAGCAGTACTTC,CASSTPGQGPYEQYF
.,TRBV10-3,TRBD1,TRBJ1-1,TGTGCCATCAGGGGGACAGGGGGGAACACTGAAGCTTTCTTT,CAIRGTGGNTEAFF
.,TRBV5-4,TRBD1,TRBJ2-1,TGTGCCAGCAGCGCGACCGGGACAGGGTCCTACAATGAGCAGTTCTTC,CASSATGTGSYNEQFF
.,TRBV25-1,TRBD1,TRBJ2-7,TGTGCCAGCAGTGACCGGACAGGGACGGACGAGCAGTACTTC,CASSDRTGTDEQYF
once,TRBV13,TRBD1,TRBJ2-7,TGTGCCAGCAGCTTAGGGGGGACAGGGGACTACGAGCAGTACTTC,CASSLGGTGDYEQYF
once,TRBV5-1,TRBD2,TRBJ2-5,TGCGCCAGCAGCTTGGGAGCGGGGGTCGGGGAGCAGTACTTC,CASSLGAGVGEQYF
.,TRBV6-5,.,TRBJ1-1,TGTGCCAGCACTGGAGGAGGGACTAAGGCTTTCTTT,CASTGGGTKAFF
once,TRBV7-9,TRBD1,TRBJ2-1,TGTGCCAGCAGCCTTTCGACAGGGGGCAATGAGCAGTTCTTC,CASSLSTGGNEQFF
few,TRBV4-1,.,TRBJ1-4,TGCGCCAGCAGCCAACCATTTGAGGAACGGTTTTTT,CASSQPFEERFF
.,TRBV5-1,.,TRBJ1-4,TGCGCCAGCAGCTCGGGTATTAATGAAAAACTGTTTTTT,CASSSGINEKLFF
.,TRBV30,TRBD2,TRBJ2-7,TGTGCCTGGAGTCTAGCGGGGGTGGCCTACGAGCAGTACTTC,CAWSLAGVAYEQYF
.,TRBV6-1,.,TRBJ2-3,TGTGCCAGCAGTGAACAGGTTAGCACAGATACGCAGTATTTT,CASSEQVSTDTQYF
.,TRBV28,TRBD2,TRBJ2-3,TGTGCCAGCGGGAAAGCGGGGGGCCGTGTAGCAGATACGCAGTATTTT,CASGKAGGRVADTQYF
once,TRBV6-5,.,TRBJ1-5,TGTGCCAGCAGTTACCTTCAGGGGTATCAGCCCCAGCATTTT,CASSYLQGYQPQHF
.,TRBV4-1,.,TRBJ1-5,TGCGCCAGCAGCCAAGAAATCCGTCAGCCCCAGCATTTT,CASSQEIRQPQHF
.,TRBV7-8,.,TRBJ1-1,TGTGCCAGCAGCTCCGAGGCGAACACTGAAGCTTTCTTT,CASSSEANTEAFF
.,TRBV11-2,TRBD1,TRBJ2-1,TGTGCCAGCAGCTTGTTGAAGGGACAGGGGGCGAATGAGCAGTTCTTC,CASSLLKGQGANEQFF
.,TRBV5-6,.,TRBJ1-1,TGTGCCAGCAGCTTGACTGCGGGCTGGGTGAACACTGAAGCTTTCTTT,CASSLTAGWVNTEAFF
.,TRBV9,.,TRBJ2-5,TGTGCCAGCAGCGTAAGGCAGTCAGGGTATGAGACCCAGTACTTC,CASSVRQSGYETQYF
.,TRBV18,TRBD1,TRBJ2-5,TGTGCCAGCTCCCGACAGGGGCTCGGGTCTAGAGAGACCCAGTACTTC,CASSRQGLGSRETQYF
.,TRBV28,TRBD1,TRBJ1-1,TGTGCCAGCACCACGGGACAGGCTAACACTGAAGCTTTCTTT,CASTTGQANTEAFF
.,TRBV28,.,TRBJ1-2,TGTGCCAGCAGTTTAAATCAGTATGGCTACACCTTC,CASSLNQYGYTF
few,TRBV5-1,TRBD2,TRBJ2-3,TGCGCCAGCAGCTTGGTGGCTAGCGGGGGAATAGATACGCAGTATTTT,CASSLVASGGIDTQYF
.,TRBV21-1,.,TRBJ1-1,TGTGCCAGCAGCACATACCGACAGGGTGACAACACTGAAGCTTTCTTT,CASSTYRQGDNTEAFF